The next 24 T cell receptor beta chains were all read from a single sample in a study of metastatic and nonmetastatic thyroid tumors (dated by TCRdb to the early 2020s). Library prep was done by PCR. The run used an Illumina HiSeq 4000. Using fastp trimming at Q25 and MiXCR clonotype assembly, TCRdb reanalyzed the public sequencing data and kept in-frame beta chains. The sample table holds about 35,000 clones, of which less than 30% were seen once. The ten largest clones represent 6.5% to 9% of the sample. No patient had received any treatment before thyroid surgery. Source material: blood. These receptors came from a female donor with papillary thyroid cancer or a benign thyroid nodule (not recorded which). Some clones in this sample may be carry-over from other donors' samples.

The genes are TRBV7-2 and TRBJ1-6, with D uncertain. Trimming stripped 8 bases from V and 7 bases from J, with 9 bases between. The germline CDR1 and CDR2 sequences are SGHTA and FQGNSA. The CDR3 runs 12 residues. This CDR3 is CASSKTNSPLHF. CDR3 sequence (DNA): TGTGCCAGCTCGAAAACCAATTCACCCCTCCACTTT. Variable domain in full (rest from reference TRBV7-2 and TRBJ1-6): GAGVSQSPSNKVTEKGKDVELRCDPISGHTALYWYRQSLGQGLEFLIYFQGNSAPDKSGLPSDRFSAERTGGSVSTLTIQRTQQEDSAVYLCASSKTNSPLHFGNGTRLTVT.

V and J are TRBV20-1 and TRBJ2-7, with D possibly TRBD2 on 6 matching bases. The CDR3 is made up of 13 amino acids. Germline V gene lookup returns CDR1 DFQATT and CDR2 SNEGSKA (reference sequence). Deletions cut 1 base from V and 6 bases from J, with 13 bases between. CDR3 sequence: CSARGYREREQYF. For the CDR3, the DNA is TGCAGTGCTAGAGGGTACCGGGAGCGCGAGCAGTACTTC.

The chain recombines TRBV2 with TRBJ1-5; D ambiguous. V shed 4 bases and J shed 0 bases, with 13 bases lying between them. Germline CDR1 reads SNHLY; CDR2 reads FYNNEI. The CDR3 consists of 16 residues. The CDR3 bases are TGTGCCAGCAGTGGAACATCCACCTCTAGCAATCAGCCCCAGCATTTT. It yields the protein CASSGTSTSSNQPQHF.

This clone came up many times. The CDR3 nucleotides read TGTGCCAGCAGCCAAGCCGGACAGGGGCGGGATCGGGGCTACACCTTC. This codes for CASSQAGQGRDRGYTF. This chain links TRBV3-1 with TRBJ1-2; TRBD1 matches at 9 bases. V was clipped by 1 base and J by 8 bases; unmatched bases: 11. The CDR3 has 16 amino acids. CDR1 LGHDT and CDR2 YNNKEL come from the germline V gene (reference sequence). Filled out from reference TRBV3-1 and TRBJ1-2, the complete variable domain reads DTAVSQTPKYLVTQMGNDKSIKCEQNLGHDTMYWYKQDSKKFLKIMFSYNNKELIINETVPNRFSPKSPDKAHLNLHINSLELGDSAVYFCASSQAGQGRDRGYTFGSGTRLTVV.

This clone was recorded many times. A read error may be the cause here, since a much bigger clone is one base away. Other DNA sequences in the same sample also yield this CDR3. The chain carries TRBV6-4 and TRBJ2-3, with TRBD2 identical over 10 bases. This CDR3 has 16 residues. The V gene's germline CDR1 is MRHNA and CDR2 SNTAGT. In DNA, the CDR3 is TGCGCCAGCAGTGACAGAGCGGGGGGGCCCACAGATACGCAGTATTTT. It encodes CASSDRAGGPTDTQYF.

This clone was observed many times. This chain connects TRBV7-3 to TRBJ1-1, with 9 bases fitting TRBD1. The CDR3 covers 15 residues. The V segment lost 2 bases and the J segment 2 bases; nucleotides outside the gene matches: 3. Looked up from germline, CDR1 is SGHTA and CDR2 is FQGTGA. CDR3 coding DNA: TGTGCCAGCAGCTTACCGGACAGGGGAAACACTGAAGCTTTCTTT. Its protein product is CASSLPDRGNTEAFF.

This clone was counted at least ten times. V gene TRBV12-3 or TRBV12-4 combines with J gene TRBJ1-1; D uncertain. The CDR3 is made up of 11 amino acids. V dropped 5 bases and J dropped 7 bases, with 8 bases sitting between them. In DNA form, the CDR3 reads TGTGCCAGCAGTCCCCCAGGTGAAGCTTTCTTT. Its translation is CASSPPGEAFF.

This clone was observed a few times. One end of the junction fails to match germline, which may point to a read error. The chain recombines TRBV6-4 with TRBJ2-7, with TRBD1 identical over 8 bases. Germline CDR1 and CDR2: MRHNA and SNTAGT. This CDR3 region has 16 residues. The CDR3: CASSYSGTTGVNEQYF. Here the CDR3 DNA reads TGTGCCAGCAGTTACTCCGGAACGACAGGGGTCAACGAGCAGTACTTC.

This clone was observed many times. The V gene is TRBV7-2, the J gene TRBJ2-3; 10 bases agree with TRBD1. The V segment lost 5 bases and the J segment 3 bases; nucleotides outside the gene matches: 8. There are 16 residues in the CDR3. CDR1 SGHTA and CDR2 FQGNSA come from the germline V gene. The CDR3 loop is CASSVSTGGGTDTQYF. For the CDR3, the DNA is TGTGCCAGCAGCGTTTCGACAGGGGGCGGAACAGATACGCAGTATTTT.

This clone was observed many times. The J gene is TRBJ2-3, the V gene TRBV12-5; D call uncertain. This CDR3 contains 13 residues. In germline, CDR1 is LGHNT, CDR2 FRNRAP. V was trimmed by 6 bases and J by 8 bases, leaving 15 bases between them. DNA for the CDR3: TGTGCTAGTGGAAACCCCCAGATCGGTACGCAGTATTTT. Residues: CASGNPQIGTQYF. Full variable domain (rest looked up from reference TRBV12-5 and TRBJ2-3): DARVTQTPRHKVTEMGQEVTMRCQPILGHNTVFWYRQTMMQGLELLAYFRNRAPLDDSGMPKDRFSAEMPDATLATLKIQPSEPRDSAVYFCASGNPQIGTQYFGPGTRLTVL.

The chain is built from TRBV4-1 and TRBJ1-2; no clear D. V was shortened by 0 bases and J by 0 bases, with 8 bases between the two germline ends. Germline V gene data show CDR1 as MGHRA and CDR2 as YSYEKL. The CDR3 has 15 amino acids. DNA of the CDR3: TGCGCCAGCAGCCAAGATCACCGGACTAACTATGGCTACACCTTC. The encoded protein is CASSQDHRTNYGYTF.

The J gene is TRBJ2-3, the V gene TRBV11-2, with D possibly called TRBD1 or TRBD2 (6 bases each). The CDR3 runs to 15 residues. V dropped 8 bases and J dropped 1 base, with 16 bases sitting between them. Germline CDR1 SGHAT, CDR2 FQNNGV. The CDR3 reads CASRGRGGCTDTQYF. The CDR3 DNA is TGTGCCAGCCGGGGGCGGGGTGGATGCACAGATACGCAGTATTTT.

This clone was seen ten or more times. The CDR3, as DNA: TGCGCCAGCAGCCAAACAGGGGTTCTTGCTTTCTTT. Protein: CASSQTGVLAFF. The V call is TRBV4-1, the J call TRBJ1-1; 7 bases are a match to TRBD1. Germline V CDR1 and CDR2: MGHRA, YSYEKL. Germline trimming cut 2 bases from V and 11 bases from J; bases unmatched to any gene: 5. CDR3 length: 12 amino acids.

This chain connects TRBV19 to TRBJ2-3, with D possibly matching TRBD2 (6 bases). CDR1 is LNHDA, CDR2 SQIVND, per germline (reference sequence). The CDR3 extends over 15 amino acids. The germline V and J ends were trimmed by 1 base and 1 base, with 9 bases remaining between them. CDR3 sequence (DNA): TGTGCCAGTAGTATAGGGCCTAGCGGCACAGATACGCAGTATTTT. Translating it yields CASSIGPSGTDTQYF.

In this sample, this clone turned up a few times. This CDR3 reads CASSDWSIHNEQFF. The CDR3 coding sequence is TGTGCCAGCAGTGACTGGTCTATCCACAATGAGCAGTTCTTC. The chain has TRBV6-4 and TRBJ2-1, with D uncertain. Germline V CDR1 and CDR2: MRHNA, SNTAGT. Deletions cut 1 base from V and 5 bases from J, with 9 bases between. The CDR3 has 14 amino acids.

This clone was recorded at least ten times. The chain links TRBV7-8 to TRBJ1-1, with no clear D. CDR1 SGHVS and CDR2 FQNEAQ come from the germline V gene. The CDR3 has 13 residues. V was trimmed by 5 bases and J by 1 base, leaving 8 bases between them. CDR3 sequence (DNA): TGTGCCAGCAGCCGGGCTGGGAACACTGAAGCTTTCTTT. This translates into CASSRAGNTEAFF. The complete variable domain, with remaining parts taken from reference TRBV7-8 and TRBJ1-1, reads GAGVSQSPRYKVAKRGQDVALRCDPISGHVSLFWYQQALGQGPEFLTYFQNEAQLDKSGLPSDRFFAERPEGSVSTLKIQRTQQEDSAVYLCASSRAGNTEAFFGQGTRLTVV.

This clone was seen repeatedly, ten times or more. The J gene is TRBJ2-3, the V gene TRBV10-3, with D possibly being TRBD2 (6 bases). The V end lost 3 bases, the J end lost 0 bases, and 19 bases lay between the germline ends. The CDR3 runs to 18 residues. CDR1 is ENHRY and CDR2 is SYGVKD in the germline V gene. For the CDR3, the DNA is TGTGCCATCAGTGATGAAGGCACCGGGAGTTACAGCACAGATACGCAGTATTTT. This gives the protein CAISDEGTGSYSTDTQYF.

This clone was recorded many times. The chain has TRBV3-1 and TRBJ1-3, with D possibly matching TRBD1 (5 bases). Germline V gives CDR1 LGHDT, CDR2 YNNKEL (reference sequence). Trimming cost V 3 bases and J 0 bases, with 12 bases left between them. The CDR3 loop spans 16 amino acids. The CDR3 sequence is CASSHQDTVSGNTIYF. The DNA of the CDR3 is TGTGCCAGCAGCCATCAGGACACTGTCTCTGGAAACACCATATATTTT.

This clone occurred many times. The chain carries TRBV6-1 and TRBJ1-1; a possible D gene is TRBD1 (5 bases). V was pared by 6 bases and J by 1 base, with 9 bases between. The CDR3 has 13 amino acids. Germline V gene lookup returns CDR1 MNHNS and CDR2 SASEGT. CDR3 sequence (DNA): TGTGCCAGCAGCGTCACAGGGAACACTGAAGCTTTCTTT. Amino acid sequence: CASSVTGNTEAFF.

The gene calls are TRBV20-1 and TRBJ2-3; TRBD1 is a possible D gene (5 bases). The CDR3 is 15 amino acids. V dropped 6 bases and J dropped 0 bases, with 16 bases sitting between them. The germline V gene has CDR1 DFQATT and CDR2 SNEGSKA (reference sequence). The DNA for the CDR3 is TGCAGTGCCATAGACAGAAGAGTTAGCACAGATACGCAGTATTTT. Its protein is CSAIDRRVSTDTQYF.

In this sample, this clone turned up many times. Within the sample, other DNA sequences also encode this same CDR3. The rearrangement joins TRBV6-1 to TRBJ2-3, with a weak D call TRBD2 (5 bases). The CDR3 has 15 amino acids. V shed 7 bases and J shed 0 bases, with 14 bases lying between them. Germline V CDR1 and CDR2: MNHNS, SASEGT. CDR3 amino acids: CASTRLAASTDTQYF. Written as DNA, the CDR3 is TGTGCCAGCACTCGCCTAGCAGCTAGCACAGATACGCAGTATTTT.

The CDR3 nucleotides read TGTGCCAGCACAATGGGAGGGTCCTACGAGCAGTACTTC. Translated: CASTMGGSYEQYF. The genes are TRBV6-2 or TRBV6-3 and TRBJ2-7; 7 bases match TRBD2. With V trimmed by 7 bases and J by 1 base, 4 bases remained unmatched. Germline-derived CDR1 and CDR2 are MNHEY and SVGEGT. The CDR3 length is 13 residues.

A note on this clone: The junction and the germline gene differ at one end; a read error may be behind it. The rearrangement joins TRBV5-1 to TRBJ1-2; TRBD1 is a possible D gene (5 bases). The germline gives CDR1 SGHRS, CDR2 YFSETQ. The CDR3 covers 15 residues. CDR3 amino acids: CDSSLPRQWNYGYTF. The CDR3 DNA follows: TGCGACAGCAGCTTACCTAGACAGTGGAACTATGGCTACACCTTC.

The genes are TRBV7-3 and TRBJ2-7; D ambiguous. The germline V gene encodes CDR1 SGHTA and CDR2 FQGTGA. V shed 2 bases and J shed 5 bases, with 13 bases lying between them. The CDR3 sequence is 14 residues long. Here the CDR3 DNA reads TGTGCCAGCAGCTTAGGGTGGTGGTCCCACGAGCAGTACTTC. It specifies CASSLGWWSHEQYF.